The 10 T cell receptor beta chains listed next were all sequenced from one sample in a study of OX40 agonist ivuxolimab in advanced cancers. Repertoires were generated with immunoSEQ multiplex PCR, while TCRdb's copy carries only in-frame clones and drops some. The sample consists of approximately 78,000 clones, around 90% of them appearing once. The sample consisted of CD4+ or CD8+ T cells sorted from blood, taken in a trial of the OX40 agonist ivuxolimab. Receptor source: an adult with an advanced solid tumor such as melanoma, head and neck, liver or kidney cancer.

The chain recombines TRBV29-1 with TRBJ1-2, with a tentative D call TRBD1 (6 bases). Germline values: CDR1 SQVTM, CDR2 ANQGSEA. V was pared by 0 bases and J by 8 bases, with 13 bases between. CDR3 length: 13 amino acids. CDR3 sequence reads: CSVEDQGPEGYTF. CDR3 bases: TGCAGCGTTGAAGATCAGGGGCCCGAGGGCTACACCTTC.

This clone was picked up one time. The chain links TRBV19 to TRBJ1-5; the D is unclear. Trimming removed 2 bases at V and 4 bases at J, with 12 bases between. Germline values: CDR1 LNHDA, CDR2 SQIVND (reference sequence). CDR3 length: 15 amino acids. The chain's CDR3 is CASSITEGVNQPQHF. The DNA for the CDR3 is TGTGCCAGTAGTATAACGGAAGGCGTAAATCAGCCCCAGCATTTT.

The V and J genes are TRBV28 and TRBJ2-7; D may be TRBD2 (6 bases). The V gene's germline CDR1 is MDHEN and CDR2 SYDVKM. Deletions cut 8 bases from V and 6 bases from J, with 11 bases between. This CDR3 comprises 11 residues. This CDR3 is CASHGGSEQYF. CDR3 bases: TGTGCCAGCCACGGAGGGAGCGAGCAGTACTTC.

In this sample, this clone turned up once. V usage is TRBV6-5 and J usage is TRBJ2-7; unclear D gene. The CDR3 spans 15 residues. The germline V and J ends were trimmed by 6 bases and 7 bases, with 22 bases remaining between them. CDR1 MNHEY and CDR2 SVGAGI come from the germline V gene. Here the CDR3 DNA reads TGTGCCAGCAGCTTCATGAGAGGAGCGCTGGGGGAGCAGTACTTC. Its protein product is CASSFMRGALGEQYF.

This clone was recorded only once. The chain recombines TRBV11-2 with TRBJ2-7; 11 bases map to TRBD2. The CDR3 covers 14 residues. V trimming: 6 bases; J trimming: 3 bases; junction bases outside the gene matches: 4. Germline assignment: CDR1 SGHAT and CDR2 FQNNGV. The CDR3 sequence is CASRGLADLYEQYF. The CDR3, as DNA: TGTGCCAGCAGGGGACTAGCGGACCTCTACGAGCAGTACTTC.

The count of this clone is one. The rearrangement uses TRBV27 and TRBJ1-3, with D possibly TRBD1 on 5 matching bases. Looked up from germline, CDR1 is MNHEY and CDR2 is SMNVEV (reference sequence). Trimming took off 3 bases at V and 0 bases at J, with 12 bases between the two ends. This CDR3 has 16 residues. The CDR3 nucleotides are TGTGCCAGCAGTTTCCTAGGGGTTCTCTCTGGAAACACCATATATTTT. This translates into CASSFLGVLSGNTIYF.

The J gene is TRBJ2-5, the V gene TRBV18, with TRBD1 matching 8 bases. Germline values: CDR1 KGHSH, CDR2 LQKENI. The CDR3 spans 15 residues. Trimming removed 4 bases from V and 3 bases from J; junction bases left unmatched: 7. In nucleotides, the CDR3 is TGTGCCAGCTCACTCGGACAGGGCAGGGAAGAGACCCAGTACTTC. It yields the protein CASSLGQGREETQYF.

J is TRBJ1-1 and V is TRBV4-2; D gene ambiguous. The CDR3 has 13 residues. Between the trimmed V and J ends, which lost 8 bases and 6 bases, there was a span of 16 bases. Germline V lookup: CDR1 LGHNA, CDR2 YNFKEQ. The CDR3 loop reads CASGRLWGSEAFF. DNA for the CDR3: TGTGCCAGCGGCCGTCTATGGGGATCTGAAGCTTTCTTT.

This clone was observed a handful of times. This chain links TRBV4-2 with TRBJ2-7, with 15 bases aligning to TRBD2. V trimming: 0 bases; J trimming: 3 bases; junction bases outside the gene matches: 9. The CDR3 consists of 19 residues. Germline V gene sequence: CDR1 LGHNA, CDR2 YNFKEQ. CDR3 residues: CASSQEKGLAGGTFYEQYF. The CDR3 DNA sequence: TGTGCCAGCAGCCAAGAAAAGGGACTAGCGGGGGGAACCTTCTACGAGCAGTACTTC.

The rearrangement uses TRBV5-1 and TRBJ2-1; D is possibly TRBD1 (6 bases). Germline loops: CDR1 SGHRS, CDR2 YFSETQ. Trimming left V 2 bases short and J 10 bases short, with 16 bases between. This CDR3 is 14 amino acids long. CDR3 protein: CASSFDTGSGEQFF. CDR3 DNA: TGCGCCAGCAGCTTCGATACAGGGTCCGGGGAGCAGTTCTTC.